This T cell receptor beta chain was sequenced during a study of blood T cell repertoires in COVID-19. Study summary: COVID-19 samples collected from the United States, Italy and Spain covered acute and convalescent phases. T cells, B-cell-depleted T cells, or PBMCs supplied cDNA or gDNA.

Original data processing: It was from reference gene primer amplification that nucleated cell counts were estimated. The table came from immunoSEQ multiplex PCR; TCRdb's copy has only in-frame clones and leaves some out. D and trimming were read from the DNA, whereas the V and J calls and clone size are those reported in that table. The table lists around 200,000 clones, more than 75% of them singletons. Trimming removed 6 bases from V and 4 bases from J, with 9 bases in between. Germline V gene lookup returns CDR1 MNHEY and CDR2 SVGAGI. This CDR3 is 13 amino acids long. Sequences were obtained from peripheral blood. This TCR was sampled from a man in his forties with active or convalescent COVID-19. V usage is TRBV6-5 and J usage is TRBJ1-4; D is ambiguous. Here the CDR3 DNA reads TGTGCCAGCAGCCGAACCAGTAATGAAAAACTGTTTTTT. Protein sequence: CASSRTSNEKLFF.